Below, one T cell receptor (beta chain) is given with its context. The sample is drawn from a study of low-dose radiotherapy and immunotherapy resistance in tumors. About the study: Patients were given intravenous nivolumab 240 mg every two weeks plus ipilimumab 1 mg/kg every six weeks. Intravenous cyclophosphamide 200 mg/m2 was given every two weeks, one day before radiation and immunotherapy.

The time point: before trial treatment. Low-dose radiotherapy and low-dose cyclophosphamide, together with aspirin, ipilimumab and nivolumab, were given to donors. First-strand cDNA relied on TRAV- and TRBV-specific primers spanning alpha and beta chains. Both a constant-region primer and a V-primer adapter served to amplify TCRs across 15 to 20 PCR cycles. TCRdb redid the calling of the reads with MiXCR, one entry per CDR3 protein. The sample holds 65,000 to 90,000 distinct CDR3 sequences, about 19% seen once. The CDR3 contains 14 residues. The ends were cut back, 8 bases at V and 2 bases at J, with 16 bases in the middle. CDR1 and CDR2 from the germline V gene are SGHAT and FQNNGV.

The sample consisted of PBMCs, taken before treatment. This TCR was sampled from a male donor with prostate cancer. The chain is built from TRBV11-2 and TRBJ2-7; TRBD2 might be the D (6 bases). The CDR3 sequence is CASFSPGGAYEQYF. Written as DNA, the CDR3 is TGTGCCAGCTTCTCCCCTGGCGGGGCCTACGAGCAGTACTTC.